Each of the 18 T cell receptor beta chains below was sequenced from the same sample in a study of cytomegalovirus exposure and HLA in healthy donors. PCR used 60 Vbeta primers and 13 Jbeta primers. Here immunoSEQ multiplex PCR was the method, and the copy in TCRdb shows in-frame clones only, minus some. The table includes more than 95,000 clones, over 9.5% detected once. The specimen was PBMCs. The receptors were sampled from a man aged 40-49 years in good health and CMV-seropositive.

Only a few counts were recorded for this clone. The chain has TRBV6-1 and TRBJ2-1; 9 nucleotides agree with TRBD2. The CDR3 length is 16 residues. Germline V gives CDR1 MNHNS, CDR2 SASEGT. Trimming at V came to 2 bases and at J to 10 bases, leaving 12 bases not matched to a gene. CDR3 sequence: CASSERAGLAVLEQFF. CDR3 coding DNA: TGTGCCAGCAGTGAAAGAGCGGGACTAGCCGTTTTAGAGCAGTTCTTC.

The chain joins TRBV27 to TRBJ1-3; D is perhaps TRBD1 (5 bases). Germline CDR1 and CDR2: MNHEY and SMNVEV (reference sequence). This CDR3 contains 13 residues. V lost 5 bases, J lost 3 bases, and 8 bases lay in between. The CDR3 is CASSPQGGNTIYF. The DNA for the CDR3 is TGTGCCAGCAGTCCGCAGGGTGGAAACACCATATATTTT.

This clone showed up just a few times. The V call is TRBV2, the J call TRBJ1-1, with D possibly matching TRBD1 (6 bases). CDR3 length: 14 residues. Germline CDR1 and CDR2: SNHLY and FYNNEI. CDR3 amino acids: CAGGAERGNTEAFF. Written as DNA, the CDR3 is TGTGCTGGGGGCGCGGAAAGAGGGAACACTGAAGCTTTCTTT.

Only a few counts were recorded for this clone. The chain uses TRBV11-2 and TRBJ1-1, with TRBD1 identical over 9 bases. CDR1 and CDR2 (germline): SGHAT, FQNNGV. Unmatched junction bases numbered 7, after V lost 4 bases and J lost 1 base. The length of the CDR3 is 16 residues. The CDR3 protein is CASSWDGTGSNTEAFF. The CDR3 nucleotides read TGTGCCAGCAGCTGGGACGGGACAGGGTCGAACACTGAAGCTTTCTTT.

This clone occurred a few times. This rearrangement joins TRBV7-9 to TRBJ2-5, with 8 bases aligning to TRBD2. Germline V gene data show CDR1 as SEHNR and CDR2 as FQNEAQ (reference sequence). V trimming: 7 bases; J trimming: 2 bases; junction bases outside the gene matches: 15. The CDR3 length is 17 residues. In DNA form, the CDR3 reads TGTGCCAGCACCTCCCGGGGGAGTAGCGGGGAACAAGAGACCCAGTACTTC. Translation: CASTSRGSSGEQETQYF.

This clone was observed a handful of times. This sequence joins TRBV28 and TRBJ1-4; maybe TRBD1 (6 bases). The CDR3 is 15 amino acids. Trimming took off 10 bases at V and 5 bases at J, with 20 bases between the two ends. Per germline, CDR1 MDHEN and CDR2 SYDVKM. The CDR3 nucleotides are TGTGCCATCAGCAGGGGAAGGCATGGGAATGAAAAACTGTTTTTT. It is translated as CAISRGRHGNEKLFF.

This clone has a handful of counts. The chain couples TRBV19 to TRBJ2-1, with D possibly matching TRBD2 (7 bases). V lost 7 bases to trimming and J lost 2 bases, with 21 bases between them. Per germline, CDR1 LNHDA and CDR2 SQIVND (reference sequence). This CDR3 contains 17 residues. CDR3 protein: CASTNLGRGRAYNEQFF. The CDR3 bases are TGTGCCAGTACAAACCTGGGGCGGGGGCGAGCCTACAATGAGCAGTTCTTC. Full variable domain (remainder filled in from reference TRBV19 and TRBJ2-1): DGGITQSPKYLFRKEGQNVTLSCEQNLNHDAMYWYRQDPGQGLRLIYYSQIVNDFQKGDIAEGYSVSREKKESFPLTVTSAQKNPTAFYLCASTNLGRGRAYNEQFFGPGTRLTVL.

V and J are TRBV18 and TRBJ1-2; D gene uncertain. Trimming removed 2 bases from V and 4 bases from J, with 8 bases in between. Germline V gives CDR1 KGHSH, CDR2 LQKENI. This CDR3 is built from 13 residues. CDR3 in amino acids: CASSPGQIYGYTF. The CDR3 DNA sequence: TGTGCCAGCTCACCAGGGCAGATCTATGGCTACACCTTC.

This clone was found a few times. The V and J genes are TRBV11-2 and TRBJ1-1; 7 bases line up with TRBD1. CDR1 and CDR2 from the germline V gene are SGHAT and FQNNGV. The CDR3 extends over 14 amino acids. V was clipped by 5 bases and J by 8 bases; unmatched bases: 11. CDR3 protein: CASSPPGTASEAFF. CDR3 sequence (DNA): TGTGCCAGCAGCCCTCCCGGGACAGCCTCCGAAGCTTTCTTT.

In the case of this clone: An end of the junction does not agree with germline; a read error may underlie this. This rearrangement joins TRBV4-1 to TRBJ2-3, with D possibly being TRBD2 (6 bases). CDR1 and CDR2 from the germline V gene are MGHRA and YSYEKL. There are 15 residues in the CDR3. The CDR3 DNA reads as TGCGCCAGCAGCCAAGATCGGGGAGGCACAGGTACGCAGTATTTT. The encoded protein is CASSQDRGGTGTQYF.

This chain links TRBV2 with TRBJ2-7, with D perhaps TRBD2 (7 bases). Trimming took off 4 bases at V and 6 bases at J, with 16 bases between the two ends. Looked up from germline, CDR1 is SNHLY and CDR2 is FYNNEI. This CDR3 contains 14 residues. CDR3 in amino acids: CASSATRGGGEQYF. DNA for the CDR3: TGTGCCAGCAGTGCTACCAGGGGAGGGGGCGAGCAGTACTTC.

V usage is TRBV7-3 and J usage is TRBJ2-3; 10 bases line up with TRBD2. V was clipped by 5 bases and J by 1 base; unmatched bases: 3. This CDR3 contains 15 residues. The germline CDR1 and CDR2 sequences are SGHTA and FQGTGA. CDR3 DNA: TGTGCCAGCAGCATCGGACTAGCGGGCACAGATACGCAGTATTTT. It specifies CASSIGLAGTDTQYF. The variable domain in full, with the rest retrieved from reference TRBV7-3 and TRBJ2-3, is GAGVSQTPSNKVTEKGKYVELRCDPISGHTALYWYRQSLGQGPEFLIYFQGTGAADDSGLPNDRFFAVRPEGSVSTLKIQRTERGDSAVYLCASSIGLAGTDTQYFGPGTRLTVL.

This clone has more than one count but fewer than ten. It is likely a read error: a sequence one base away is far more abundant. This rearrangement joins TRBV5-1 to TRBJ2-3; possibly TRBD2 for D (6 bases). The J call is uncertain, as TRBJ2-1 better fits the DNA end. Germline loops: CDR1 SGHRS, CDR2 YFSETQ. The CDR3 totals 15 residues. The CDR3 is CASSFGTGGINEQFF. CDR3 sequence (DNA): TGCGCCAGCAGCTTTGGGACCGGGGGTATCAATGAGCAGTTCTTC.

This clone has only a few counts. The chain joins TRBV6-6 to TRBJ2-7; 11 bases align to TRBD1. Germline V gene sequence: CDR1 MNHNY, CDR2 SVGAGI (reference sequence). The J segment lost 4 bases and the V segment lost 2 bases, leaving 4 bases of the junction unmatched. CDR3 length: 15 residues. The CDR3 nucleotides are TGTGCCAGCAGTTACCCGGACAGGGGGCTGTACGAGCAGTACTTC. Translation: CASSYPDRGLYEQYF.

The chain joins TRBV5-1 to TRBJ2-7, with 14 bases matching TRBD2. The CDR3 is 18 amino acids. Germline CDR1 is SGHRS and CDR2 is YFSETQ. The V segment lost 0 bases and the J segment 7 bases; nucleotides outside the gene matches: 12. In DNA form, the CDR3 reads TGCGCCAGCAGCTTGGGAAGGACTAGCGGGAGGTCCCGTGGGGAGCAGTACTTC. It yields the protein CASSLGRTSGRSRGEQYF. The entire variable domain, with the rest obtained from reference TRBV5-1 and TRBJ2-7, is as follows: KAGVTQTPRYLIKTRGQQVTLSCSPISGHRSVSWYQQTPGQGLQFLFEYFSETQRNKGNFPGRFSGRQFSNSRSEMNVSTLELGDSALYLCASSLGRTSGRSRGEQYFGPGTRLTVT.

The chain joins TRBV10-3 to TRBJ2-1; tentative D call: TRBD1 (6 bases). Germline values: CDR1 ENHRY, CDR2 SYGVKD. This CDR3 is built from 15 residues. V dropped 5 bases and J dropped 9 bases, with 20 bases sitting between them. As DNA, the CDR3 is TGTGCCATCAGTCCCGGTAACCCCAGAGGGGGTGAGCAGTTCTTC. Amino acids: CAISPGNPRGGEQFF.

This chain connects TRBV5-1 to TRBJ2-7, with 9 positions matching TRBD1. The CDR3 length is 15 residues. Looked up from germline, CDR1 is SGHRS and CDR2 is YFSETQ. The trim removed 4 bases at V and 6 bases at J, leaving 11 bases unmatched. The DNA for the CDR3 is TGCGCCAGCAGCCCTTCCGGGACAGGGCTCCGCGAGCAGTACTTC. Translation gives CASSPSGTGLREQYF. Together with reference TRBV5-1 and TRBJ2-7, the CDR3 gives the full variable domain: KAGVTQTPRYLIKTRGQQVTLSCSPISGHRSVSWYQQTPGQGLQFLFEYFSETQRNKGNFPGRFSGRQFSNSRSEMNVSTLELGDSALYLCASSPSGTGLREQYFGPGTRLTVT.

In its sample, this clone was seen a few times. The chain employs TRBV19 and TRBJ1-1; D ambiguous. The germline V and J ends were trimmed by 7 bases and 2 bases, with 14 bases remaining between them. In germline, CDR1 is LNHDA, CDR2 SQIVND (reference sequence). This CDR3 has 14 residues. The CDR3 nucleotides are TGTGCCAGTACAATCGGGGTCACTAACACTGAAGCTTTCTTT. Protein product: CASTIGVTNTEAFF.